Below are 5 T cell receptor beta chains sequenced from a single sample in a study of identical twins. TCRdb re-derived calls from the 5' RACE reads in MiXCR, one entry per CDR3 protein. The sample yields under 900,000 distinct CDR3 sequences, approximately 13% seen once. This sample was also put to use in a study of yellow fever vaccine responses in identical twins.

The sequencing sample was made of PBMCs. Receptors were obtained from a woman younger than 30 in good health.

The genes are TRBV6-1 and TRBJ2-1; D is possibly TRBD1 (5 bases). This CDR3 has 16 residues. From germline, CDR1 is MNHNS and CDR2 SASEGT. Trimming cost V 6 bases and J 6 bases, with 21 bases left between them. DNA of the CDR3: TGTGCCAGCAGGCCCGGGCCAGGGCAGGACCGCAATGAGCAGTTCTTC. This encodes CASRPGPGQDRNEQFF.

This chain uses TRBV6-5 with TRBJ1-6; D may be TRBD1 (5 bases). Trimming removed 3 bases from V and 6 bases from J, with 9 bases in between. This CDR3 has 14 amino acids. Germline V gene data show CDR1 as MNHEY and CDR2 as SVGAGI. The CDR3 nucleotides read TGTGCCAGCAGTTATAGTCAGGGTAATTCACCCCTCCACTTT. Translation gives CASSYSQGNSPLHF.

This clonotype was seen many times. CDR3 sequence reads: CASSYDKRDGKLFF. The CDR3 coding sequence is TGTGCCAGCAGTTACGATAAAAGGGATGGAAAACTGTTTTTT. The chain uses TRBV6-5 and TRBJ1-4; no clear D gene. The germline CDR1 and CDR2 sequences are MNHEY and SVGAGI. Trimming removed 2 bases at V and 10 bases at J, with 14 bases between. This CDR3 region has 14 residues.

This clonotype was seen more than once but under ten times. V usage is TRBV6-2 or TRBV6-3 and J usage is TRBJ1-1; 8 bases are shared with TRBD1. There are 20 residues in the CDR3. CDR1 and CDR2 from the germline V gene are MNHEY and SVGEGT. V gave up 7 bases and J gave up 4 bases; unmatched junction bases: 26. CDR3 bases: TGTGCCAGCACCCCACAGTTACCCACGTTGTCAGGGGGCGCAGGCACTGAAGCTTTCTTT. Translation: CASTPQLPTLSGGAGTEAFF.

This clonotype has a handful of counts. The genes are TRBV15 and TRBJ2-1; 9 bases line up with TRBD2. V was pared by 4 bases and J by 4 bases, with 8 bases of the junction left unmatched. Germline V gives CDR1 LNHNV, CDR2 YYDKDF (reference sequence). CDR3 size: 16 residues. The CDR3: CATSISIAGAYNEQFF. The DNA of the CDR3 is TGTGCCACCAGCATCTCCATAGCGGGAGCGTACAATGAGCAGTTCTTC.